These 22 T cell receptor beta chains came from one sample sequenced in a study of T cell responses to AZD1222 COVID-19 vaccine. Repertoires were generated with immunoSEQ multiplex PCR, while TCRdb's copy carries only in-frame clones and drops some. The sample lists some 120,000 clones, about 90% occurring once. The sequences come from peripheral blood, collected on day 0 of AZD1222 vaccination. The receptors originated from an adult in good health.

The V gene is TRBV6-5, the J gene TRBJ1-6; D remains ambiguous. The CDR3 extends over 15 amino acids. Germline lookup yields CDR1 MNHEY and CDR2 SVGAGI. Between the trimmed V and J ends, which lost 2 bases and 8 bases, there was a span of 13 bases. CDR3 nucleotides: TGTGCCAGCAGTTACGGAAGGGTTGGGGATTCACCCCTCCACTTT. Its translation is CASSYGRVGDSPLHF.

This clone was observed once. This rearrangement joins TRBV30 to TRBJ2-5; D is undetermined. V gave up 8 bases and J gave up 1 base, with 8 bases separating them. CDR1 GTSNPN and CDR2 SVGIG come from the germline V gene (reference sequence). The CDR3 loop spans 11 amino acids. DNA for the CDR3: TGTGCCGCTCGGGCCCAAGAGACCCAGTACTTC. Translated: CAARAQETQYF.

V and J are TRBV11-2 and TRBJ2-7; 11 nucleotides line up with TRBD2. Germline V gene sequence: CDR1 SGHAT, CDR2 FQNNGV. The CDR3 runs to 15 residues. V shed 4 bases and J 3 bases; nucleotides not matched to a gene: 5. The CDR3 spells CASSSGTSGHYEQYF. The CDR3, as DNA: TGTGCCAGCAGCTCCGGGACTAGCGGTCACTACGAGCAGTACTTC.

The chain is built from TRBV19 and TRBJ1-2; D is uncertain. The CDR3 is 13 residues long. Germline V gives CDR1 LNHDA, CDR2 SQIVND (reference sequence). The ends were cut back, 8 bases at V and 7 bases at J, with 17 bases in the middle. The CDR3 DNA reads TGTGCCAGTCGAGGGCCCCGAGCGGGTGGCTACACCTTC. Protein sequence: CASRGPRAGGYTF.

V usage is TRBV5-1 and J usage is TRBJ1-2; a possible D gene is TRBD1 (6 bases). The germline gives CDR1 SGHRS, CDR2 YFSETQ. CDR3 length: 18 residues. Between the trimmed V and J ends, which lost 4 bases and 2 bases, there was a span of 24 bases. The CDR3 is CASSAALQGRASNYGYTF. The CDR3 DNA is TGCGCCAGCAGCGCTGCCTTACAGGGAAGAGCGTCCAACTATGGCTACACCTTC.

This sequence joins TRBV15 and TRBJ2-7; tentative D call: TRBD1 (6 bases). The germline V gene has CDR1 LNHNV and CDR2 YYDKDF (reference sequence). The CDR3 length is 14 residues. V was cut by 1 base and J by 5 bases, with 12 bases left in between. Here the CDR3 DNA reads TGTGCCACCAGCAGAGTACAGGGCCGGGACGAGCAGTACTTC. The encoded protein is CATSRVQGRDEQYF.

V and J are TRBV19 and TRBJ1-5; D possibly corresponds to TRBD1 (6 bases). The CDR3 length is 15 residues. V lost 1 base, J lost 3 bases, and 10 bases lay in between. In germline, CDR1 is LNHDA, CDR2 SQIVND (reference sequence). In nucleotides, the CDR3 is TGTGCCAGTAGTATAGCGGACAGCTCCAATCAGCCCCAGCATTTT. Translated: CASSIADSSNQPQHF.

This rearrangement joins TRBV3-1 (or the pseudogene TRBV3-2) to TRBJ1-5; no definite D call. Germline CDR1 reads LGHDT; CDR2 reads YNNKEL (reference sequence). The CDR3 runs 13 residues. Trimming removed 5 bases at V and 0 bases at J, with 5 bases between. CDR3 sequence reads: CASSSDSNQPQHF. Here the CDR3 DNA reads TGTGCCAGCAGCTCCGATAGCAATCAGCCCCAGCATTTT.

The V gene is TRBV7-9, the J gene TRBJ2-7; no firm D call. CDR3 size: 15 residues. CDR1 is SEHNR, CDR2 FQNEAQ, per germline (reference sequence). Trimming removed 1 base from V and 0 bases from J, with 10 bases in between. CDR3 nucleotide sequence: TGTGCCAGCAGCTTAGGTCCCTCGAGCTCCTACGAGCAGTACTTC. This gives the protein CASSLGPSSSYEQYF.

The rearrangement uses TRBV11-3 and TRBJ2-1; D unresolved. From germline, CDR1 is SGHNT and CDR2 YENEEA. V lost 5 bases to trimming and J lost 6 bases, with 11 bases between them. CDR3 length equals 13 residues. Here the CDR3 DNA reads TGTGCCAGCAGCACCAGTCCTTTCAATGAGCAGTTCTTC. This gives the protein CASSTSPFNEQFF.

Worth noting for this clone: The sample carries other DNA sequences with the same CDR3. This chain joins TRBV5-1 and TRBJ2-3; the D is unclear. CDR3 length: 13 residues. The germline CDR1 and CDR2 sequences are SGHRS and YFSETQ. Deletions cut 0 bases from V and 1 base from J, with 3 bases between. The CDR3 DNA is TGCGCCAGCAGCTTGGGCGGCACAGATACGCAGTATTTT. It specifies CASSLGGTDTQYF.

J is TRBJ2-2 and V is TRBV19; 11 positions match TRBD1. Trimming took 1 base from V and 2 from J; bases not matched to a gene: 3. This CDR3 spans 17 amino acids. Per the germline V gene, CDR1 is LNHDA and CDR2 is SQIVND (reference sequence). Written as DNA, the CDR3 is TGTGCCAGTAGTATAGGGACAGGGGGCTTAAACACCGGGGAGCTGTTTTTT. Translation: CASSIGTGGLNTGELFF.

This clone is termed medium-sized. The V gene is TRBV6-4, the J gene TRBJ2-2; possible D gene TRBD1, 6 bases. V was cut by 6 bases and J by 0 bases, with 14 bases left in between. Germline V gene lookup returns CDR1 MRHNA and CDR2 SNTAGT. The CDR3 has 16 amino acids. DNA for the CDR3: TGTGCCAGCAGCCCGACAGGCGATACGAACACCGGGGAGCTGTTTTTT. Translating gives CASSPTGDTNTGELFF.

The chain links TRBV2 to TRBJ1-5; the D is unclear. Germline CDR1 SNHLY, CDR2 FYNNEI. Trimming removed 2 bases at V and 7 bases at J, with 6 bases between. CDR3 length: 12 amino acids. In nucleotides, the CDR3 is TGTGCCAGCAGTGAATTAGCCCAGCCCCAGCATTTT. It encodes CASSELAQPQHF.

This chain connects TRBV27 to TRBJ1-6, with 7 bases matching TRBD1. This CDR3 spans 16 amino acids. From germline, CDR1 is MNHEY and CDR2 SMNVEV (reference sequence). The ends lost 5 bases at V and 1 base at J; junction bases unmatched: 5. CDR3 sequence: CASSLQGYSYNSPLHF. DNA of the CDR3: TGTGCCAGCAGTCTACAGGGGTATTCCTATAATTCACCCCTCCACTTT.

The CDR3 nucleotides read TGTGCCAGCAGCGCAGAATTGGGCTCCTACAATGAGCAGTTCTTC. Its protein product is CASSAELGSYNEQFF. The V call is TRBV11-3, the J call TRBJ2-1; D is uncertain. Germline loops: CDR1 SGHNT, CDR2 YENEEA. The CDR3 loop spans 15 amino acids. Trimming took off 5 bases at V and 0 bases at J, with 11 bases between the two ends.

The rearrangement joins TRBV7-3 to TRBJ2-5; a possible D gene is TRBD2 (6 bases). The CDR3 loop spans 14 amino acids. The germline gives CDR1 SGHTA, CDR2 FQGTGA. V was shortened by 2 bases and J by 4 bases, with 11 bases between the two germline ends. The CDR3 bases are TGTGCCAGCAGCTTATCGGGGGTCGGAGAGACCCAGTACTTC. Amino acids: CASSLSGVGETQYF. Combining the CDR3 with reference TRBV7-3 and TRBJ2-5 gives the whole variable domain GAGVSQTPSNKVTEKGKYVELRCDPISGHTALYWYRQSLGQGPEFLIYFQGTGAADDSGLPNDRFFAVRPEGSVSTLKIQRTERGDSAVYLCASSLSGVGETQYFGPGTRLLVL.

The chain has TRBV9 and TRBJ2-3; D might be TRBD2 (5 bases). Trimming stripped 3 bases from V and 3 bases from J, with 23 bases between. The V gene's germline CDR1 is SGDLS and CDR2 YYNGEE. This CDR3 is built from 18 residues. CDR3 sequence: CASSAPASRAEDTDTQYF. CDR3 nucleotide sequence: TGTGCCAGCAGCGCCCCTGCCTCAAGAGCGGAGGATACAGATACGCAGTATTTT.

The gene calls are TRBV4-2 and TRBJ2-5, with a possible D match to TRBD1 (7 bases). V dropped 4 bases and J dropped 4 bases, with 22 bases sitting between them. Looked up from germline, CDR1 is LGHNA and CDR2 is YNFKEQ. The CDR3 extends over 17 amino acids. The CDR3 protein is CASSPTKRAQGGETQYF. The DNA for the CDR3 is TGTGCCAGCAGCCCTACAAAGCGGGCCCAGGGGGGAGAGACCCAGTACTTC.

The chain links TRBV25-1 to TRBJ2-5; either TRBD1 or TRBD2 may fit D (5 bases each). The CDR3 has 14 residues. CDR1 MGHDK and CDR2 SYGVNS come from the germline V gene. V gave up 8 bases and J gave up 1 base, with 14 bases separating them. CDR3 nucleotides: TGTGCCAGCCTGCCAGGGACCCCCCAAGAGACCCAGTACTTC. Residues: CASLPGTPQETQYF.

The chain employs TRBV5-1 and TRBJ2-1; TRBD1 aligns across 8 bases. Trimming removed 4 bases from V and 9 bases from J; junction bases left unmatched: 15. CDR1 and CDR2 from the germline V gene are SGHRS and YFSETQ. The CDR3 sequence is 16 residues long. The CDR3 sequence is CASSITGGQLSGEQFF. CDR3 nucleotides: TGCGCCAGCAGCATCACAGGGGGTCAACTCAGTGGTGAGCAGTTCTTC.

The chain links TRBV6-5 to TRBJ2-5; 7 bases are a match to TRBD2. Germline-derived CDR1 and CDR2 are MNHEY and SVGAGI. V lost 8 bases to trimming and J lost 3 bases; unmatched junction nucleotides: 9. The length of the CDR3 is 14 residues. The CDR3 nucleotides are TGTGCCAGCTTAGACAGCGGGGTAGAAGAGACCCAGTACTTC. This gives the protein CASLDSGVEETQYF.